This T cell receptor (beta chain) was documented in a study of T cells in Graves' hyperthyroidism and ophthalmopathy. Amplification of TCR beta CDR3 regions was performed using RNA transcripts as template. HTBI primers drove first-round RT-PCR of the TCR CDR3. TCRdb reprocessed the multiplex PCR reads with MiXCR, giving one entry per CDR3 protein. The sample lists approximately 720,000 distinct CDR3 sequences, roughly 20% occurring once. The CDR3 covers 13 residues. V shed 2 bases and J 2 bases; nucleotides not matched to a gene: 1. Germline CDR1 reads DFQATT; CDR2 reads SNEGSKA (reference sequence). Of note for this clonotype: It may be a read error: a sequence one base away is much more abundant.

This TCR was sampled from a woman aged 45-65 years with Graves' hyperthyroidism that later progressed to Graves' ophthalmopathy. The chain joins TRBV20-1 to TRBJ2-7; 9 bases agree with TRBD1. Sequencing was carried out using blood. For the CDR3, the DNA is TGCAGTGCTAGAAGGACAGGGGCCTACGAGCAGTACTTC. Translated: CSARRTGAYEQYF.